The rows below give T cell receptor beta chains drawn from one sample of a study of tumor-infiltrating lymphocytes in primary liver carcinoma. Using its own MiXCR run on the multiplex PCR reads, TCRdb lists one record per CDR3 protein. Found here are 75,000 to 90,000 distinct CDR3 sequences, around 70% of them singletons; the top ten hold 15% to 20%. The sample consisted of liver tumor tissue from sampling region 1. These receptors came from a man between 40 and 49 years old with primary liver carcinoma and hepatitis B virus infection. The conserved cysteine and the conserved F or W are not part of the CDR3 here. Fields, in order: V gene, J gene, CDR3 protein.

>TRBV11-2|TRBJ2-5
ASILVPANRQETQY
>TRBV4-1|TRBJ2-7
VSNQDVAEEQY
>TRBV5-1|TRBJ1-1
ASAFGGSSTEAF
>TRBV2|TRBJ2-2
ASSQTGVGTGEPF
>TRBV4-1|TRBJ2-1
ASRVAGEVF
>TRBV25-1|TRBJ2-5
ASSNRGGEETQY
>TRBV4-1|TRBJ1-1
ANSHLPGLNTEAF
>TRBV6-1|TRBJ1-1
ASSLGENTEAF
>TRBV20-1|TRBJ1-1
SARDGTGDTEAF
>TRBV6-5|TRBJ1-2
ASRDDRVHDYT
>TRBV29-1|TRBJ2-1
SAGVAGEQS
>TRBV12-3/TRBV12-4|TRBJ2-3
ASSLVAPPADTQY
>TRBV12-3/TRBV12-4|TRBJ1-1
ACSSDRSEAL
>TRBV29-1|TRBJ2-5
SVGQETQY
>TRBV11-1|TRBJ2-7
ASSLGLSSYEQY
>TRBV6-5|TRBJ2-6
ASSNRQVWAKVLT
>TRBV11-2|TRBJ2-3
ASSDDRGDTQY
>TRBV12-3/TRBV12-4|TRBJ2-5
ASSRRDRGKETQY
>TRBV6-5|TRBJ1-6
ASSPKVTGQSPLH
>TRBV7-9|TRBJ2-3
VSGLNRVPDTQY
>TRBV6-6|TRBJ2-3
ASSSSGIGQY
>TRBV29-1|TRBJ2-1
SVEGWARGRYNEQF
>TRBV4-1|TRBJ1-2
ASSPSMVQGDRYGYT
>TRBV5-1|TRBJ2-7
AGSPQGGDGNYEQY
>TRBV14|TRBJ2-1
ASGQRTVHEQF
>TRBV29-1|TRBJ2-3
SVVLGLPDTQY
>TRBV10-1|TRBJ2-1
ASSERLGGLTSGTINEQF
>TRBV11-2|TRBJ2-1
ASSLDGGAAGDEQF
>TRBV5-1|TRBJ2-7
ASSFFPGQGAVNEQY
>TRBV18|TRBJ2-3
ASSHRQGASADTQY
>TRBV28|TRBJ1-1
ASSLTGRTGSEAF
>TRBV4-1|TRBJ2-3
ATSQGVRGDTQY
>TRBV28|TRBJ2-7
ARRTGTSGRDEQY
>TRBV11-2|TRBJ2-3
TISLSRGSDTQY
>TRBV29-1|TRBJ2-5
RAGLAGGRGKTQY
>TRBV5-6|TRBJ1-1
ASSLLADAGAKIL
>TRBV13|TRBJ2-7
ASNLRGERY
>TRBV11-2|TRBJ2-1
ASSVSGSPYHEQF
>TRBV21-1|TRBJ2-1
ASSKGQGARRTSAYNEQF